This T cell receptor beta chain stems from a study of CD8 T cells in ankylosing spondylitis. Findings of the study overall: Earlier reports found some motif variants in synovial fluid and blood in reactive arthritis. Reports say disease-linked clones showed up significantly more in matched ankylosing spondylitis synovial fluid. Ankylosing spondylitis blood seemed to carry a telltale TCR beta motif made of fewer than ten highly homologous variants.

Points on this clonotype: The target antigen is unknown.

CDR3 length: 14 residues. Trimming pared 2 bases from V and 1 base from J, leaving 8 bases between. CDR1 ENHRY and CDR2 SYGVKD come from the germline V gene. As the method for making TCR beta libraries, quantitative 5'-RACE with molecular barcodes was used. Each CDR3 protein gets one entry after TCRdb re-called the 5' RACE reads with MiXCR. The sample contains roughly 35,000 distinct CDR3 sequences, about an eighth of which appear only once. Input material: synovial fluid, either unsorted or a sorted T cell fraction (not recorded which). This chain joins TRBV10-3 and TRBJ1-1; tentatively, D is TRBD1 (5 bases). The receptor was isolated from a male donor with ankylosing spondylitis. CDR3 sequence: CAISEGGWNTEAFF. DNA for the CDR3: TGTGCCATCAGTGAGGGGGGATGGAACACTGAAGCTTTCTTT.